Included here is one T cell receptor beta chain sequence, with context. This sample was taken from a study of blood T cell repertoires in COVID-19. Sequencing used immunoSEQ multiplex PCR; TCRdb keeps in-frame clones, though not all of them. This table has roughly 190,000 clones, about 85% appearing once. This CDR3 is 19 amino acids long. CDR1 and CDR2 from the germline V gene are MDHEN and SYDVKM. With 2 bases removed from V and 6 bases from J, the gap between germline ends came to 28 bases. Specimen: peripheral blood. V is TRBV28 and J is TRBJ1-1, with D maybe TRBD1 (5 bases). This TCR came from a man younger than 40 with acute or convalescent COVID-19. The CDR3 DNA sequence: TGTGCCAGCAGTTTACCTGGTAGGTTAAGGGGCTCGAGTAGTGCTGAAGCTTTCTTT. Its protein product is CASSLPGRLRGSSSAEAFF. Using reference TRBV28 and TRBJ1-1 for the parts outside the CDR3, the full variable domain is DVKVTQSSRYLVKRTGEKVFLECVQDMDHENMFWYRQDPGLGLRLIYFSYDVKMKEKGDIPEGYSVSREKKERFSLILESASTNQTSMYLCASSLPGRLRGSSSAEAFFGQGTRLTVV.